What follows is one T cell receptor beta chain and its context. Antigen specificity is unknown. 5' RACE with UMI labels generated the TRB cDNA libraries. TCRdb reprocessed the 5' RACE reads and keeps a single row for each CDR3 protein, giving no DNA. The sample holds tens of thousands of distinct CDR3 sequences. The sample is drawn from a study of CXCR3-negative and CXCR3-positive naive CD8 T cells. Triplicate approximately 300,000-cell sorts were made of each CD8+ T cell subset. Regarding the study as a whole: In CXCR3-positive naive cells, the TRB CDR3s were more hydrophobic than in CXCR3-negative naive cells.

The CDR3 extends over 15 amino acids. In germline, CDR1 is MDHEN, CDR2 SYDVKM. The material sequenced was naive CXCR3+ CD8+ T cells from blood. Subset specified: CD45RO-CCR7+CD27+CD95- naive CD8+ T cells expressing CXCR3 (TNR3+). The sequence derives from a human donor in good health. Some clones in this sample may be carry-over from other donors' samples. The V and J genes are TRBV28 and TRBJ1-1. The CDR3 reads CASSPTVRHNTEAFF.